A selection of T cell receptor beta chains follows, all from one sample in a study of Graves' ophthalmopathy and Graves' hyperthyroidism. MiXCR, run by TCRdb on the multiplex PCR reads, gives a single entry per CDR3 protein. The repertoire includes some 750,000 distinct CDR3 sequences, roughly two fifths of them detected once, and about 40% sits in the top ten. Sequences were obtained from peripheral blood. These receptors were obtained from an adult man with Graves' ophthalmopathy. Each CDR3 is given with its conserved first and last residue. D genes are given only for firm matches. Size values are once, few and many counts, or a class for expanded clones, and some rows have none.

NA	TRBJ2-3	NA	TRBV25-1	CASSAGLADTQYF	TGTGCCAGCAGCGCGGGATTGGCAGATACGCAGTATTTT
NA	TRBJ2-5	NA	TRBV24-1	CATSDLRGEQETQYF	TGTGCCACCAGTGATTTAAGAGGGGAACAAGAGACCCAGTACTTC
NA	TRBJ1-2	many	TRBV9	CASSRKRSDGYTF	TGTGCCAGCAGCAGAAAGCGCTCGGACGGCTACACCTTC
TRBD1	TRBJ1-1	many	TRBV2	CASSERGQGIPEAFF	TGTGCCAGCAGTGAACGGGGACAGGGTATCCCTGAAGCTTTCTTT
NA	TRBJ1-5	few	TRBV12-3/TRBV12-4	CASSPTGQLNQPQHF	TGTGCCAGCAGCCCAACCGGGCAGCTCAATCAGCCCCAGCATTTT
NA	TRBJ1-6	NA	TRBV20-1	CSARPFNEQGNSPLHF	TGCAGTGCCAGACCGTTCAATGAGCAGGGTAATTCACCCCTCCACTTT
NA	TRBJ2-2	many	TRBV29-1	CSVQRGGQGNTGELFF	TGCAGCGTCCAACGGGGGGGACAGGGGAACACCGGGGAGCTGTTTTTT
TRBD1	TRBJ1-2	many	TRBV10-3	CAISEPDRGYYGYTF	TGTGCCATCAGTGAGCCTGACAGGGGTTACTATGGCTACACCTTC
TRBD1	TRBJ1-3	once	TRBV10-3	CAISDWDSYQPIYF	TGTGCCATCAGTGATTGGGACAGCTATCAGCCCATATATTTT
TRBD2	TRBJ2-1	once	TRBV29-1	CSLIGVKTSSSYEQFF	TGCAGCCTCATCGGGGTGAAGACTAGCTCCAGTTATGAGCAGTTCTTC
NA	TRBJ1-5	few	TRBV7-8	CASSERGHGYSNQPQHF	TGTGCCAGCAGTGAAAGGGGACACGGATATAGCAATCAGCCCCAGCATTTT
TRBD2	TRBJ2-7	few	TRBV9	CASSASAGGAYEQYF	TGTGCCAGCAGCGCTTCAGCGGGAGGGGCCTACGAGCAGTACTTC
TRBD1	TRBJ1-2	NA	TRBV29-1	CSVQTGVEYGYTF	TGCAGCGTACAGACAGGGGTGGAGTATGGCTACACCTTC
NA	TRBJ2-7	many	TRBV29-1	CSVERGVEEQYF	TGCAGCGTGGAACGTGGAGTAGAAGAGCAGTACTTC
NA	TRBJ2-7	NA	TRBV9	CASSQDTARDYEQYF	TGTGCCAGCAGCCAAGATACGGCCAGGGACTACGAGCAGTACTTC
TRBD2	TRBJ2-5	many	TRBV20-1	CSACPSGGVETQYF	TGCAGTGCTTGCCCTAGCGGGGGGGTGGAGACCCAGTACTTC
NA	TRBJ1-2	NA	TRBV10-3	CAISYITLTDPYGYTF	TGTGCCATCAGTTACATTACTTTGACTGACCCCTATGGCTACACCTTC
NA	TRBJ2-3	NA	TRBV24-1	CATSDTGPTDTQYF	TGTGCCACCAGTGATACCGGTCCCACAGATACGCAGTATTTT
NA	TRBJ1-4	many	TRBV9	CASSVGQQVNEKLFF	TGTGCCAGCAGCGTAGGGCAACAAGTTAATGAAAAACTGTTTTTT
NA	TRBJ2-7	NA	TRBV7-9	CASSLVDSRGYEQYF	TGTGCCAGCAGCTTGGTCGACTCCAGGGGCTACGAGCAGTACTTC
NA	TRBJ1-1	few	TRBV12-3/TRBV12-4	CASSLTLKGTEAFF	TGTGCCAGCAGTCTCACTCTAAAGGGCACTGAAGCTTTCTTT